This entry features one TCR beta chain sequence. Its antigen is still unknown. In the same sample, other DNA sequences code for this CDR3. Sequenced by immunoSEQ multiplex PCR; TCRdb stores in-frame clones only, minus some. The sample includes under 100,000 clones, around 78% of them seen just once. This sample was included in a study of OX40 agonist ivuxolimab in advanced cancers. Study-level findings and limits: CD4+ and CD8+ blood T cells expanded clonally by week 6 at 0.1 to 3.0 mg/kg. Still undetermined is the antigen specificity of the expanded peripheral T cells.

V was clipped by 5 bases and J by 0 bases; unmatched bases: 4. The CDR3 has 14 residues. Germline values: CDR1 MNHNS, CDR2 SASEGT. The origin of this receptor is an adult with an advanced solid tumor such as melanoma, head and neck, liver or kidney cancer. Sequences were derived from CD4+ or CD8+ T cells sorted from blood, sampled in a trial of the OX40 agonist ivuxolimab. The chain combines TRBV6-1 with TRBJ2-7; 7 bases map to TRBD1. In DNA, the CDR3 is TGTGCCAGCAGTCCCCAGGGGGACTCCTACGAGCAGTACTTC. It encodes CASSPQGDSYEQYF.